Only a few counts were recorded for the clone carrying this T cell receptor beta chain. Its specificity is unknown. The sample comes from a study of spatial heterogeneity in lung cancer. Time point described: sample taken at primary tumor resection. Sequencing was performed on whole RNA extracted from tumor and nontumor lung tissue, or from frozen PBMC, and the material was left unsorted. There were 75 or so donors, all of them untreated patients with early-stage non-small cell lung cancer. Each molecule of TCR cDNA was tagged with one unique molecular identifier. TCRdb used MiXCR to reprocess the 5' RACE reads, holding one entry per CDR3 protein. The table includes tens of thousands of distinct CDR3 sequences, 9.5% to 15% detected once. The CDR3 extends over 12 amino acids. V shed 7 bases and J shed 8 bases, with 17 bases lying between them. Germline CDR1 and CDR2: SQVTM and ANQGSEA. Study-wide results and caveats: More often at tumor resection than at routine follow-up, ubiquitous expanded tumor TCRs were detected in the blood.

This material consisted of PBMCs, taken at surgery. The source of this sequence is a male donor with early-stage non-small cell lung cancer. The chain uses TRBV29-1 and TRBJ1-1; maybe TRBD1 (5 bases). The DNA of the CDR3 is TGCAGCGCCGACGGGGCTCCGGCCGAAGCTTTCTTT. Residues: CSADGAPAEAFF.